This T cell receptor beta chain was sequenced for a study of OX40 agonist ivuxolimab in advanced cancers. Study-wide background: Dose-escalation subjects each had hepatocellular carcinoma, melanoma, renal cell or head and neck cancer. With a range of about 20 to 79, age averaged about 58 years, and around 80% were male.

On this clone: Its antigen is unknown.

Study-wide points: On average, a greater number of expanded clones characterised CD8+ T cells relative to CD4+. The CD4+ and CD8+ T cells in the blood had expanded clonally by week 6 at 0.1 to 3.0 mg/kg.

Sequencing was performed with immunoSEQ multiplex PCR; in TCRdb, only in-frame clones are kept and a portion is missing. The sample yields 75,000 to 95,000 clones, more than 80% seen once. J was trimmed by 4 bases and V by 2 bases; bases with no gene match: 0. Germline V gives CDR1 ENHRY, CDR2 SYGVKD. This CDR3 is built from 14 residues. This clonotype was obtained from an adult with an advanced solid tumor such as melanoma, head and neck, liver or kidney cancer. The J gene is TRBJ2-2, the V gene TRBV10-3; TRBD1 aligns across 8 bases. Sample: CD4+ or CD8+ T cells sorted from blood, taken in a trial of the OX40 agonist ivuxolimab. In DNA form, the CDR3 reads TGTGCCATCAGTGAGACAGGGGGCACCGGGGAGCTGTTTTTT. Its protein product is CAISETGGTGELFF.